The 9 T cell receptor beta chains presented below share a single source sample, sequenced in a study of blood T cell repertoires in COVID-19 (TCRdb year 2020). Library preparation was by the immunoSEQ multiplex PCR assay. What TCRdb holds here is the immuneACCESS table cut down to in-frame rearrangements. Part of the clones is not present; checked against another copy, under half of the missing clones reflect an unresolved V gene, and the others are unexplained. The sample contains approximately 97,000 clones, around nine tenths of them found a single time. Roughly 2% of the sample goes to the ten largest clones. The sequenced material came from peripheral blood. The origin of the receptors is a man aged 45 to 65 with active COVID-19.

This chain joins TRBV4-1 and TRBJ1-3; D possibly corresponds to TRBD1 (5 bases). V was shortened by 0 bases and J by 3 bases, with 15 bases between the two germline ends. CDR1 MGHRA and CDR2 YSYEKL come from the germline V gene. This CDR3 is built from 17 residues. The chain's CDR3 is CASSQDSFGGFGNTIYF. The CDR3 DNA follows: TGCGCCAGCAGCCAAGATTCCTTCGGGGGGTTTGGAAACACCATATATTTT.

This chain links TRBV18 with TRBJ2-3; a possible D gene is TRBD2 (5 bases). This CDR3 spans 15 amino acids. Germline-derived CDR1 and CDR2 are KGHSH and LQKENI. Trimming removed 5 bases at V and 0 bases at J, with 12 bases between. For the CDR3, the DNA is TGTGCCAGCTCATCCCGGGATTCTAGCACAGATACGCAGTATTTT. Amino acid sequence: CASSSRDSSTDTQYF.

A note on this clone: At one of its ends the junction is not consistent with the germline gene, which may arise from a read error. The chain joins TRBV6-5 to TRBJ1-3; no clear D gene. Germline V CDR1 and CDR2: MNHEY, SVGAGI. The length of the CDR3 is 12 residues. The CDR3 DNA sequence: TGTGCCACCAGTCCGGGTGGAAACACCATATATTTT. The encoded protein is CATSPGGNTIYF.

The V and J genes are TRBV7-9 and TRBJ1-6; 7 bases align to TRBD1. CDR1 and CDR2 (germline): SEHNR, FQNEAQ (reference sequence). The V and J ends lost 5 bases and 6 bases, in that order; junction bases with no gene match: 10. The CDR3 loop spans 16 amino acids. CDR3 region: CASSRDTGQRNSPLHF. CDR3 DNA sequence: TGTGCCAGCAGCCGAGACACGGGACAGCGTAATTCACCCCTCCACTTT. Looking up the rest from reference TRBV7-9 and TRBJ1-6 gives the full variable domain: DTGVSQNPRHKITKRGQNVTFRCDPISEHNRLYWYRQTLGQGPEFLTYFQNEAQLEKSRLLSDRFSAERPKGSFSTLEIQRTEQGDSAMYLCASSRDTGQRNSPLHFGNGTRLTVT.

V usage is TRBV3-1 (or the pseudogene TRBV3-2) and J usage is TRBJ2-7; 8 nucleotides agree with TRBD2. The junction had 0 bases not matched to a gene; V was cut back by 0 bases and J by 2 bases. The CDR3 covers 14 residues. The germline V gene has CDR1 LGHDT and CDR2 YNNKEL (reference sequence). The CDR3 sequence: CASSQDGGAYEQYF. DNA of the CDR3: TGTGCCAGCAGCCAAGACGGGGGGGCCTACGAGCAGTACTTC.

The V call is TRBV5-1, the J call TRBJ2-4, with D possibly being TRBD2 (5 bases). Trimming pared 0 bases from V and 6 bases from J, leaving 10 bases between. This CDR3 region has 14 residues. Germline assignment: CDR1 SGHRS and CDR2 YFSETQ. This CDR3 reads CASSLEGGGNIQYF. CDR3 in DNA: TGCGCCAGCAGCTTGGAGGGTGGAGGAAACATTCAGTACTTC. The complete variable domain, with remaining parts taken from reference TRBV5-1 and TRBJ2-4, reads KAGVTQTPRYLIKTRGQQVTLSCSPISGHRSVSWYQQTPGQGLQFLFEYFSETQRNKGNFPGRFSGRQFSNSRSEMNVSTLELGDSALYLCASSLEGGGNIQYFGAGTRLSVL.

The chain uses TRBV2 and TRBJ2-7; 7 bases match TRBD1. Germline-derived CDR1 and CDR2 are SNHLY and FYNNEI. The CDR3 loop spans 15 amino acids. The V and J ends lost 6 bases and 7 bases, in that order; junction bases with no gene match: 15. This CDR3 reads CASRDRDSPLWEQYF. CDR3 DNA sequence: TGTGCCAGCAGGGATAGGGACAGTCCCCTATGGGAGCAGTACTTC.

The chain links TRBV6-1 to TRBJ1-2; D is possibly TRBD1 (6 bases). There are 14 residues in the CDR3. Trimming pared 1 base from V and 4 bases from J, leaving 10 bases between. Germline V lookup: CDR1 MNHNS, CDR2 SASEGT. CDR3 bases: TGTGCCAGCAGTGAAGGGACAGTTGGCTATGGCTACACCTTC. Translation: CASSEGTVGYGYTF.

The chain links TRBV7-9 to TRBJ1-1; 10 bases line up with TRBD1. The CDR3 contains 13 residues. V shed 6 bases and J 5 bases; nucleotides not matched to a gene: 3. The V gene's germline CDR1 is SEHNR and CDR2 FQNEAQ (reference sequence). DNA of the CDR3: TGTGCCAGCAGTGGACAGGGGGGAACTGAAGCTTTCTTT. It codes for CASSGQGGTEAFF. The complete variable domain, with remaining parts taken from reference TRBV7-9 and TRBJ1-1, reads DTGVSQNPRHKITKRGQNVTFRCDPISEHNRLYWYRQTLGQGPEFLTYFQNEAQLEKSRLLSDRFSAERPKGSFSTLEIQRTEQGDSAMYLCASSGQGGTEAFFGQGTRLTVV.